This T cell receptor beta chain came from a study of blood T cells in healthy people across ages (dated by TCRdb to between 2014 and 2016). Turning to the overall study: In model experiments, template switching captured roughly one uniquely barcoded TCR beta cDNA molecule for every two T cells. Using deep sequencing normalized with unique cDNA molecular identifiers, the study measured how TCR beta repertoire diversity changes with age. Two additional independent replicas of 1 million unique cDNA reads from the same blood draw were analyzed for two donors (one aged 18 to 30 and one aged 80 or older). Donors were grouped into four age groups: young (average roughly 17 years), middle-aged (39), aged (62) and long-lived (approximately 78). Donors of different ages were randomly distributed across sequencing lanes to avoid experimental bias. Broad study findings and their caveats: Observed TCR beta diversity correlated strongly with the percentage of naive T cells measured by flow cytometry. Observed TCR beta diversity per million T cells fell roughly linearly with age, and a significant reduction was already apparent by age about 43. Donor CMV infection status was unknown, potentially confounding age-related changes in expanded clonotypes. Estimates of total diversity based on one million sequenced T cells were considered lower bounds and underestimates. Since profiling was done on bulk unsorted PBMCs, naive and antigen-experienced compartments could not be conclusively compared. Compared with the aged group, the long-lived group had more naive CD4+ T cells, fewer expanded clones and increased TCR diversity, a pattern suggesting age selection.

In this sample, this clonotype turned up a few times. Its antigen is not yet known. Base qualities are not provided; no much larger clone lies one nucleotide away. The library was produced with 5' RACE. Sequencing took place on an Illumina HiSeq 2500. A second PCR of roughly 7 to 11 cycles was performed with a sample-barcoded 5' primer and a J-beta primer mix. A unique molecular identifier was introduced onto each TCR beta cDNA molecule by a template-switch 5' adaptor carrying 12 random nucleotides. Each sample yielded at least 2.5 million CDR3-containing paired-end reads. First-strand cDNA synthesis was performed from all RNA using the Mint cDNA synthesis kit, with priming by a TRBC-specific oligonucleotide. Following uracil-DNA glycosylase treatment, a first 18-cycle PCR with universal primers M1SS and BC2_uni_R was performed on all cDNA. From the authors' description of their analysis: For normalization, 1 million high-quality reads, each with a distinct molecular identifier, were randomly selected from each sample. Reads with shared molecular identifiers were discarded instead of being binned into consensus sequences. MiTCR, set to a Q25 quality threshold and the strictest error-elimination algorithm, was used for CDR3 identification, clonotype clustering and error correction. A nonparametric unseen species model with Euler transformation was used to estimate a lower bound on total TCR beta diversity. TCRdb trimmed the raw reads at Q25, called clones with MiXCR and kept productive beta chains. Here each entry gathers all rows of one CDR3 protein and keeps the most common genes and DNA. TCRdb's processing, not the authors' own work, is the source of the V and J calls. The sample includes around 800,000 distinct CDR3 sequences, with about 62% observed a single time. Roughly a quarter of the sample rests with the top ten.

CDR1 and CDR2 are read off the germline V gene as SGHTA and FQGNSA. The V and J ends are trimmed by 6 bases and 0 bases, leaving 5 bases between them. Spanning cysteine to phenylalanine, the CDR3 consists of 13 amino acids. The DNA shown is the 39-base CDR3, in frame from base 1. Systemically healthy Caucasian individuals from Russia, some 38 in total and aged roughly 6 to 95 years, were included as donors. Each donor gave about 10 milliliters of peripheral blood, drawn into EDTA-treated Vacutainer tubes. Ficoll-Paque density-gradient centrifugation was used to isolate PBMCs, with at least 6.5 million per sample. Total RNA, at least 5 micrograms per sample, was extracted from PBMCs with Trizol reagent. For every donor, flow cytometry on a PBMC aliquot measured the percentage of naive CD45RAhigh/CD27high T cells.

The sequenced sample consisted of blood. This clonotype was sampled from a man between 25 and 39 years old in good health. The rearranged segments are TRBV7-2 and TRBJ2-2, and possibly TRBD1, on 5 matching bases. This receptor carries the CDR3 CASRGPNTGELFF. The nucleotides read TGTGCCAGCAGGGGGCCGAACACCGGGGAGCTGTTTTTT.